The 2 T cell receptor beta chains below were found in one sample sequenced in a study of control samples from healthy donors and cancer patients. TCRdb's copy holds only in-frame clones and misses some; the assay was immunoSEQ multiplex PCR. This sample has about 47,000 clones; 80% occur once, and the top ten carry around a tenth. Sequencing input: blood. These receptor sequences come from a man between 65 and 85 years old in good health.

This clone was observed once. This chain uses TRBV10-3 with TRBJ2-1; tentatively, D is TRBD1 (5 bases). The V end was cut by 4 bases, the J end by 0 bases, with 16 bases between. The germline V gene has CDR1 ENHRY and CDR2 SYGVKD. The CDR3 spans 17 residues. CDR3 DNA sequence: TGTGCCATCAGTGGCCCCTCGACAGCCAGCTCCTACAATGAGCAGTTCTTC. Encoded protein: CAISGPSTASSYNEQFF.

The chain employs TRBV13 and TRBJ1-1, with D tentatively TRBD1 (6 bases). The ends were cut back, 4 bases at V and 2 bases at J, with 14 bases in the middle. Germline V gives CDR1 PRHDT, CDR2 FYEKMQ (reference sequence). The CDR3 length is 15 residues. As DNA, the CDR3 is TGTGCCAGCAGCTCCCCCAGGGGAAGCAACACTGAAGCTTTCTTT. Protein sequence: CASSSPRGSNTEAFF.